This TCR beta chain came from a study of CD8+ T cells in alopecia areata. Study-level background: A regimen of oral tofacitinib, 5 to 10 mg twice daily, was given to treated patients. Notes on the study in general: Unlike in mice, where it was clearer, TCR sharing across patients was less clear, possibly HLA-related. Only one nonresponder was present, which leaves the link between baseline CD8+ expansion and response uncertain.

On this clone itself: Its antigen remains unidentified.

Germline lookup yields CDR1 SEHNR and CDR2 FQNEAQ (reference sequence). The junction had 6 bases not matched to a gene; V was cut back by 4 bases and J by 4 bases. The CDR3 is made up of 14 amino acids. After isolation, RNA underwent reverse transcription to generate cDNA as the sequencing template. Produced via immunoSEQ multiplex PCR; TCRdb's table is partial and in-frame only. This sample yields 150,000 to 200,000 clones, of which 58% are seen a single time; 16% belongs to the top ten. Treatment meaning: oral pan-JAK inhibitor, 5-10 mg twice daily. This receptor was taken from a human donor with alopecia areata. The chain couples TRBV7-9 to TRBJ2-5; 7 nucleotides align to TRBD1. The sequences come from CD4+ T cells sorted from blood, collected at approximately week 56, from a patient treated with tofacitinib. The CDR3 sequence: CASSSTGRGETQYF. CDR3 DNA sequence: TGTGCCAGCAGCTCGACAGGGAGAGGAGAGACCCAGTACTTC.